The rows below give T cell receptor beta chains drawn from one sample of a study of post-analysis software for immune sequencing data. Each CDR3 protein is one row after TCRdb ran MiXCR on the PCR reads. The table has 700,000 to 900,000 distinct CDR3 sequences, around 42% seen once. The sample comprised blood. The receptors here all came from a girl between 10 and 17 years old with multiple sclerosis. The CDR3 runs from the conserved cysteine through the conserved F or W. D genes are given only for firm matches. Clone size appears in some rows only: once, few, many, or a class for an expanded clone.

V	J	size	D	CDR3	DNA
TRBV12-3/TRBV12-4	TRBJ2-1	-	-	CASSLSSSPDHRRNEQFF	TGTGCCAGCAGTTTGAGTTCTTCCCCCGACCATCGTCGGAATGAGCAGTTCTTC
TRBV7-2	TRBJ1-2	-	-	CASSARGTGIGYGYTF	TGTGCCAGCAGCGCCCGAGGAACAGGGATTGGCTATGGCTACACCTTC
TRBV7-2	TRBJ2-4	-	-	CASSPSMTKNIQYF	TGTGCCAGCAGCCCTTCCATGACCAAAAACATTCAGTACTTC
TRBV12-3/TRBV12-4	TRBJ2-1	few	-	CASTQGNEQFF	TGTGCCAGCACCCAGGGCAATGAGCAGTTCTTC
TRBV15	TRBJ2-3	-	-	CATGDHRGKSTDTQYF	TGTGCCACCGGGGACCATCGGGGGAAAAGCACAGATACGCAGTATTTT
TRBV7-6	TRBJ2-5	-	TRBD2	CASSPLGLAGEQYF	TGTGCCAGCAGCCCCTTGGGACTAGCGGGAGAGCAGTACTTC
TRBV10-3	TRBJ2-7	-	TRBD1	CAIRPGTGVYEQYF	TGTGCCATCAGACCCGGGACAGGGGTGTACGAGCAGTACTTC
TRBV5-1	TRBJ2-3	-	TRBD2	CASRTGTSGATDTQYF	TGCGCCAGCAGGACTGGGACTAGCGGGGCCACAGATACGCAGTATTTT
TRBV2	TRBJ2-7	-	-	CASSDPRGEQYF	TGTGCCAGCAGTGACCCCAGGGGCGAGCAGTACTTC
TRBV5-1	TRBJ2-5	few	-	CASSAPVNLMEETQYF	TGCGCCAGCAGCGCCCCAGTGAACTTAATGGAAGAGACCCAGTACTTC
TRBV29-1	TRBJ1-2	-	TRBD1	CSGRDRGDYGYTF	TGCAGCGGTCGGGACAGGGGAGACTATGGCTACACCTTC
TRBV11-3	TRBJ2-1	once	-	CASSIQGQGYNEQFF	TGTGCCAGCAGCATTCAGGGGCAGGGTTACAATGAGCAGTTCTTC
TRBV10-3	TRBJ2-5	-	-	CAICDGETQYF	TGTGCCATCTGCGACGGAGAGACCCAGTACTTC
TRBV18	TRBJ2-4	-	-	CASSLIPGHIAKNIQYF	TGTGCCAGCTCACTGATTCCGGGACACATAGCCAAAAACATTCAGTACTTC
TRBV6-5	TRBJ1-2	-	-	CASSYRGTGVRRYGYTF	TGTGCCAGCAGTTACAGAGGTACAGGTGTGAGGCGGTATGGCTACACCTTC
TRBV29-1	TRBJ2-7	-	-	CSVVRGYEQYF	TGCAGCGTTGTACGGGGCTACGAGCAGTACTTC
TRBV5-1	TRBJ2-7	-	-	CASSSEAEQYF	TGCGCCAGCAGCTCAGAAGCCGAGCAGTACTTC
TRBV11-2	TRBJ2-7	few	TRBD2	CASSSSASGRTYYEQYF	TGTGCCAGCAGTAGTTCGGCCAGCGGGAGGACTTACTACGAGCAGTACTTC
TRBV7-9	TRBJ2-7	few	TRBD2	CASSSGVAGAEQYF	TGTGCCAGCAGCTCTGGGGTAGCGGGAGCCGAGCAGTACTTC
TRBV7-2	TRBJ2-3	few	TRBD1	CASSLAPGQGIDTQYF	TGTGCCAGCAGCTTAGCCCCGGGACAGGGCATAGATACGCAGTATTTT
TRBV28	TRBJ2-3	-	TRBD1	CASSFFGTGAVWTDTQYF	TGTGCCAGCAGTTTTTTCGGGACAGGGGCCGTGTGGACAGATACGCAGTATTTT
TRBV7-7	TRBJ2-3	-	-	CASSRDIATDTQYF	TGTGCTAGCAGCCGCGACATAGCCACAGATACGCAGTATTTT
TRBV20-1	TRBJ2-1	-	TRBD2	CSALLSGRASEQFF	TGCAGTGCGCTTCTAAGCGGGAGGGCCAGTGAGCAGTTCTTC